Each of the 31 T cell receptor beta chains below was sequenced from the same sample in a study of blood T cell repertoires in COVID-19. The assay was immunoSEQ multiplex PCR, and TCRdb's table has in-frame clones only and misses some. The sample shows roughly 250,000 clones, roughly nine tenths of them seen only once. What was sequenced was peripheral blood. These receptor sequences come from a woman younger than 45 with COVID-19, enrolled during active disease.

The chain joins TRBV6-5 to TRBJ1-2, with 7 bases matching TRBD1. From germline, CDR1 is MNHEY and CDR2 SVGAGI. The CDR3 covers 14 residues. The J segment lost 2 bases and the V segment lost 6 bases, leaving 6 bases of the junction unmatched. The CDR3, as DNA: TGTGCCAGCAGCCCGACAGGGCGGAACTATGGCTACACCTTC. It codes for CASSPTGRNYGYTF.

The CDR3 spells CASSVTQLMNTEAFF. The CDR3 DNA follows: TGTGCCAGCTCAGTAACACAGTTGATGAACACTGAAGCTTTCTTT. The gene calls are TRBV18 and TRBJ1-1; D is unclear. The CDR3 sequence is 15 residues long. The V gene lost 5 bases and the J gene lost 0 bases, with 13 bases spanning the gap. Germline V gene data show CDR1 as KGHSH and CDR2 as LQKENI.

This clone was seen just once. This CDR3 is CASSYLSGADETQYF. The CDR3, as DNA: TGTGCCAGCAGTTACTTGAGTGGAGCGGACGAGACCCAGTACTTC. The gene calls are TRBV6-5 and TRBJ2-5; a weak D match, TRBD2 (5 bases). Germline V CDR1 and CDR2: MNHEY, SVGAGI. The CDR3 runs 15 residues. Trimming removed 1 base at V and 5 bases at J, with 14 bases between.

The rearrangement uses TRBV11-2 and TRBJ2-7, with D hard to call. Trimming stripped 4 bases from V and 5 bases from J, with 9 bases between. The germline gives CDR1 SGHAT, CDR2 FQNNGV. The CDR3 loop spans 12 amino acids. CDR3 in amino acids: CASSSNSNEQYF. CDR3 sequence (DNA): TGTGCCAGCAGCTCGAATAGTAACGAGCAGTACTTC.

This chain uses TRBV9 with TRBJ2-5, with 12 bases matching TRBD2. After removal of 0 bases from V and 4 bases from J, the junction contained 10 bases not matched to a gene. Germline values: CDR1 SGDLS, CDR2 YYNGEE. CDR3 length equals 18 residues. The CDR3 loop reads CASSVGSLAGGRGETQYF. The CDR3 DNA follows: TGTGCCAGCAGCGTAGGATCCCTAGCGGGGGGGCGTGGAGAGACCCAGTACTTC.

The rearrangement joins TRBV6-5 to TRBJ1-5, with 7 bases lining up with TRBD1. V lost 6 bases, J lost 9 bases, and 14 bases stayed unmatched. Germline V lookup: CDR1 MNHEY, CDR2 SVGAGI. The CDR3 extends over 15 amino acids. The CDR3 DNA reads TGTGCCAGCAGGGGGGGTTTAGACAGGGCCGGGCCCCAGCATTTT. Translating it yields CASRGGLDRAGPQHF.

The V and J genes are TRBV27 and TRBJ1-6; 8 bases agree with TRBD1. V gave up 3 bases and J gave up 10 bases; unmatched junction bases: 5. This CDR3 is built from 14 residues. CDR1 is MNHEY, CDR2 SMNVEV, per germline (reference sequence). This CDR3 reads CASSLGQAKSPLHF. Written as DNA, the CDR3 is TGTGCCAGCAGTTTGGGACAGGCGAAATCACCCCTCCACTTT.

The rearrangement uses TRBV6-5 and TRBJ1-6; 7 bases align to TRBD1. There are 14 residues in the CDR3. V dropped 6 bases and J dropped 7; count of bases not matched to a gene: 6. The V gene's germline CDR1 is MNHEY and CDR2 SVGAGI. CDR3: CASRTDRANSPLHF. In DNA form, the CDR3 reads TGTGCCAGCAGGACCGACAGGGCCAATTCACCCCTCCACTTT.

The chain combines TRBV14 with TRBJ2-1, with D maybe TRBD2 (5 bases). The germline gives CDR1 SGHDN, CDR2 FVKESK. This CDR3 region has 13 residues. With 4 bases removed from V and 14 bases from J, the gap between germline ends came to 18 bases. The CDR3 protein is CASSPKSDWRKFF. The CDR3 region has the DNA TGTGCCAGCAGCCCCAAGAGTGATTGGAGGAAGTTCTTC.

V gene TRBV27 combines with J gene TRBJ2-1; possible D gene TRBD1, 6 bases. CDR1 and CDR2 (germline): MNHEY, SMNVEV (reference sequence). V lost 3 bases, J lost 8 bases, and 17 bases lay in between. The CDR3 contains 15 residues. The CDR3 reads CASSLFGSNRDEQFF. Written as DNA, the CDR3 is TGTGCCAGCAGTTTGTTCGGCTCGAACAGGGATGAGCAGTTCTTC.

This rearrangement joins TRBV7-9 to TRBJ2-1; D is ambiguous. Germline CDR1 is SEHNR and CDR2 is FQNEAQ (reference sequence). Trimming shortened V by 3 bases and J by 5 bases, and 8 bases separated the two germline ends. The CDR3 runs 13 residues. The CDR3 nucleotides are TGTGCCAGCAGCTTGCCAGGTCACAATGAGCAGTTCTTC. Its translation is CASSLPGHNEQFF.

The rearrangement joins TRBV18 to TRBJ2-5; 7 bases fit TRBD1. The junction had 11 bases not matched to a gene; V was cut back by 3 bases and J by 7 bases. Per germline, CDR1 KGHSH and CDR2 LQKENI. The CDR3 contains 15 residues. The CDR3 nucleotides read TGTGCCAGCTCACCCAACAGGGGTCGTACCGGGACCCAGTACTTC. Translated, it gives CASSPNRGRTGTQYF.

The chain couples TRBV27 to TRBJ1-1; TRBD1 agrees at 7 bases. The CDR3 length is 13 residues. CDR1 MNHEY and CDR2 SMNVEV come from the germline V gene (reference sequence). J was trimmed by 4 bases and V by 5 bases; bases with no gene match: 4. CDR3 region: CASSAYRGTEAFF. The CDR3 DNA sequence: TGTGCCAGCAGTGCCTACAGGGGCACTGAAGCTTTCTTT.

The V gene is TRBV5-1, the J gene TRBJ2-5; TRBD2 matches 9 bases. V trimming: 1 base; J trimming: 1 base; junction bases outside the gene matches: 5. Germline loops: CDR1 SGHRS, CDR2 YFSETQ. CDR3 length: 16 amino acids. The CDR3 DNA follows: TGCGCCAGCAGCTTGTATCCAGCGGGGGGCCAAGAGACCCAGTACTTC. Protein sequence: CASSLYPAGGQETQYF.

The CDR3, as DNA: TGCGCCAGCAGCCAAGATGGGGGGAGGCGGGAGACCCAGTACTTC. It is translated as CASSQDGGRRETQYF. The rearrangement links TRBV4-1 to TRBJ2-5; tentative D call: TRBD2 (6 bases). V was clipped by 0 bases and J by 5 bases, with 13 bases between them. The CDR3 has 15 residues. From germline, CDR1 is MGHRA and CDR2 YSYEKL.

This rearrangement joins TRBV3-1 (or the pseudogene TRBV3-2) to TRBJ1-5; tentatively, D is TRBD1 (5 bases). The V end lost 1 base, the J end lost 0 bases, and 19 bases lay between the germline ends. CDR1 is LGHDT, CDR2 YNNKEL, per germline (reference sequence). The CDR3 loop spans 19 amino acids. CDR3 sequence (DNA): TGTGCCAGCAGCCAAGCCCAGGGTCCTCTTATCAATAGCAATCAGCCCCAGCATTTT. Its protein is CASSQAQGPLINSNQPQHF.

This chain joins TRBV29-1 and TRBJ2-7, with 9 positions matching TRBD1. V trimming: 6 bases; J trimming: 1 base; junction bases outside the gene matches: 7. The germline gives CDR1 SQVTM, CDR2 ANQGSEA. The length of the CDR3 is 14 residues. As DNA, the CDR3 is TGCAGCGTCCTAACGGGACAGGGTTCCTACGAGCAGTACTTC. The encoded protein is CSVLTGQGSYEQYF.

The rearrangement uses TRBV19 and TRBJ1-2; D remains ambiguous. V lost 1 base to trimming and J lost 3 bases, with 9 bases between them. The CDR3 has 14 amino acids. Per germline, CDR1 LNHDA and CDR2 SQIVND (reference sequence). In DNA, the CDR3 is TGTGCCAGTAGTATAGGGGGAGGCCACTATGGCTACACCTTC. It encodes CASSIGGGHYGYTF.

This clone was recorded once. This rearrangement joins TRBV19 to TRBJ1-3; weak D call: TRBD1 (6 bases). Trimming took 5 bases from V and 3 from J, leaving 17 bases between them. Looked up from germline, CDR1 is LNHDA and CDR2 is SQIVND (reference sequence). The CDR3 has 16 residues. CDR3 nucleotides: TGTGCCAGTAGTCCTTACGGGACACGAAGTGGAAACACCATATATTTT. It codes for CASSPYGTRSGNTIYF.

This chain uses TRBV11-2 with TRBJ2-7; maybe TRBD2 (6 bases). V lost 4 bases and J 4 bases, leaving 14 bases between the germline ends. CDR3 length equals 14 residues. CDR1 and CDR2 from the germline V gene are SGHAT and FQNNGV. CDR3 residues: CASSSYPGRYEQYF. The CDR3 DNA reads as TGTGCCAGCAGCTCCTACCCGGGGAGGTACGAGCAGTACTTC. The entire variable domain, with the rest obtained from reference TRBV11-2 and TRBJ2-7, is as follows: EAGVAQSPRYKIIEKRQSVAFWCNPISGHATLYWYQQILGQGPKLLIQFQNNGVVDDSQLPKDRFSAERLKGVDSTLKIQPAKLEDSAVYLCASSSYPGRYEQYFGPGTRLTVT.

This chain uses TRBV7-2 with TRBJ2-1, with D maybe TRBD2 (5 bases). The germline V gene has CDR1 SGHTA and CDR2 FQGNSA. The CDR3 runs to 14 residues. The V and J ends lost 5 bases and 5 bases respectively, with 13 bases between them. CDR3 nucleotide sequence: TGTGCCAGCAGCAGCGGACCACCGAACAATGAGCAGTTCTTC. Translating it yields CASSSGPPNNEQFF.

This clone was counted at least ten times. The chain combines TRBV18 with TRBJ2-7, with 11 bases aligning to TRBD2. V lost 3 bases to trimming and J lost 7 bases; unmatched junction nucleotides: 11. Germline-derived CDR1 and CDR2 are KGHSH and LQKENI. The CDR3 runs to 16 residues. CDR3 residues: CASSPNSGGASSEQYF. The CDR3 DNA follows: TGTGCCAGCTCACCGAATAGCGGGGGGGCTTCTAGTGAGCAGTACTTC.

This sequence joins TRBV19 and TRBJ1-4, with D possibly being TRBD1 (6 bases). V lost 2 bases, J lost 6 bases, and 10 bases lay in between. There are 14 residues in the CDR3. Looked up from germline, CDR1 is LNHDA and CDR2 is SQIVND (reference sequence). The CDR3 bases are TGTGCCAGTAGTATACCGGGACATGATGAAAAACTGTTTTTT. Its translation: CASSIPGHDEKLFF.

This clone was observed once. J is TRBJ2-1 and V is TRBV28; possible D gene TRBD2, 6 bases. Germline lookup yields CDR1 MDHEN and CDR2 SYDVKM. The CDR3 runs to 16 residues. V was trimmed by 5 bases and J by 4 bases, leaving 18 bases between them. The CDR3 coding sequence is TGTGCCAGCAGTCCCCCGGGACTTCTGGTTTACAATGAGCAGTTCTTC. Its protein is CASSPPGLLVYNEQFF.

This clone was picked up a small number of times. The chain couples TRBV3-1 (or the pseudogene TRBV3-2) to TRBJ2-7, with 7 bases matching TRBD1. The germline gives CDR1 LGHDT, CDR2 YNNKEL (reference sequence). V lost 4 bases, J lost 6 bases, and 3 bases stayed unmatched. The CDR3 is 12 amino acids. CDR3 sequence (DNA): TGTGCCAGCAGCCCAACAGGGGTCGAGCAGTACTTC. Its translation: CASSPTGVEQYF.

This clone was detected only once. The chain's CDR3 is CASSPLALADNFTDTQYF. The DNA for the CDR3 is TGTGCCAGCAGCCCCTTGGCGCTAGCGGACAATTTCACAGATACGCAGTATTTT. The chain couples TRBV7-8 to TRBJ2-3; 7 bases are shared with TRBD2. Trimming cost V 5 bases and J 2 bases; bases outside gene matches: 16. Germline V gives CDR1 SGHVS, CDR2 FQNEAQ. This CDR3 comprises 18 residues.

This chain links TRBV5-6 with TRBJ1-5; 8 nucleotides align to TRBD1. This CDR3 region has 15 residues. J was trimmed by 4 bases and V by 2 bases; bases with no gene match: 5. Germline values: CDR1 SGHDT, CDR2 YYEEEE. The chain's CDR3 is CASSFWTGYNQPQHF. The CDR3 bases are TGTGCCAGCAGCTTCTGGACAGGGTATAATCAGCCCCAGCATTTT.

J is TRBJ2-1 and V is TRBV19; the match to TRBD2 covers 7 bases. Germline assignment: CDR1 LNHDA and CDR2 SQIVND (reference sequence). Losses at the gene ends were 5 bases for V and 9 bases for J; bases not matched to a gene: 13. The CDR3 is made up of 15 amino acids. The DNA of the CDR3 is TGTGCCAGTAGTTTCCGGGCGGGAGAATGGGGTGAGCAGTTCTTC. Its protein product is CASSFRAGEWGEQFF.

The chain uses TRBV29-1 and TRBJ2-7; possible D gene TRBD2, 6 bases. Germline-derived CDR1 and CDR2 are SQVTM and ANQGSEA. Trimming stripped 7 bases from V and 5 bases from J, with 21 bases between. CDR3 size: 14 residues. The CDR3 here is CSAHNGGTGHEQYF. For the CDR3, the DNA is TGCAGCGCCCACAATGGAGGGACGGGGCACGAGCAGTACTTC.

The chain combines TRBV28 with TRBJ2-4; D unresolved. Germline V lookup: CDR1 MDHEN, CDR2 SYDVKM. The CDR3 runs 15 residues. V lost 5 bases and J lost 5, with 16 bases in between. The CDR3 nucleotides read TGTGCCAGCAGTCCTAGAGTTCTTAGCCAAAACATTCAGTACTTC. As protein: CASSPRVLSQNIQYF.

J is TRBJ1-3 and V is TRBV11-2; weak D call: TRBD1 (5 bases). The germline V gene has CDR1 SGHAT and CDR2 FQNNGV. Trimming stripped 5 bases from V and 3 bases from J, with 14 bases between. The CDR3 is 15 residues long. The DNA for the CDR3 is TGTGCCAGCAGCCAAGGGGTTTCGGGTGGAAACACCATATATTTT. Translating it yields CASSQGVSGGNTIYF.